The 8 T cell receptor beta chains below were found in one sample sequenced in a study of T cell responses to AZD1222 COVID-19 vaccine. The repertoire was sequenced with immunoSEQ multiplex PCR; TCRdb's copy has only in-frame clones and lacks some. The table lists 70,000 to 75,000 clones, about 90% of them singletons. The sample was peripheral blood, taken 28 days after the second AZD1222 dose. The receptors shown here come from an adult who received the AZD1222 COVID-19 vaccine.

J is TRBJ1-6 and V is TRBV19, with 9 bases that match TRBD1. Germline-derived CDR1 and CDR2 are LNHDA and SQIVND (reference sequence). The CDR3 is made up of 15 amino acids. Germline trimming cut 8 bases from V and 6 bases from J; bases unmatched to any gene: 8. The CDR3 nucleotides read TGTGCCAGTCGATTACAGGGGGCGATTAATTCACCCCTCCACTTT. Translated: CASRLQGAINSPLHF.

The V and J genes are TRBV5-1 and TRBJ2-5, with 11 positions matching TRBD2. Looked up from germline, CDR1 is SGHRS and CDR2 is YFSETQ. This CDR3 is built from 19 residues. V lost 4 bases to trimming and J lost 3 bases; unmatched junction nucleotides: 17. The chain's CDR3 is CASSTGLAGRKEYKETQYF. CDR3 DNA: TGCGCCAGCAGCACAGGACTAGCGGGCCGCAAAGAATACAAAGAGACCCAGTACTTC. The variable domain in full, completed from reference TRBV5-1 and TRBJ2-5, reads KAGVTQTPRYLIKTRGQQVTLSCSPISGHRSVSWYQQTPGQGLQFLFEYFSETQRNKGNFPGRFSGRQFSNSRSEMNVSTLELGDSALYLCASSTGLAGRKEYKETQYFGPGTRLLVL.

CDR3 region: CASSAISGTLGADTQYF. The CDR3 DNA reads as TGTGCCAGCAGTGCGATTAGCGGGACCTTAGGAGCAGATACGCAGTATTTT. This chain joins TRBV2 and TRBJ2-3; 8 nucleotides match TRBD2. The length of the CDR3 is 17 residues. From germline, CDR1 is SNHLY and CDR2 FYNNEI. V lost 4 bases and J lost 4; bases outside the gene matches: 13.

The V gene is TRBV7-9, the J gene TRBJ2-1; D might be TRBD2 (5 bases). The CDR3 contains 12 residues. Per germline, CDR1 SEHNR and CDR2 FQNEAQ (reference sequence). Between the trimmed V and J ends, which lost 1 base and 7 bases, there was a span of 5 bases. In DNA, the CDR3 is TGTGCCAGCAGCTTAGTAGCGAATGAGCAGTTCTTC. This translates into CASSLVANEQFF.

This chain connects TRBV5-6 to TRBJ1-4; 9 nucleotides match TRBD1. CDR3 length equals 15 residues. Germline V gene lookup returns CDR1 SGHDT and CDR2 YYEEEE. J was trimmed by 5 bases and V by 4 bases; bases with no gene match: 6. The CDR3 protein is CASSGTGTGNEKLFF. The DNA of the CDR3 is TGTGCCAGCAGCGGGACCGGGACAGGGAATGAAAAACTGTTTTTT.

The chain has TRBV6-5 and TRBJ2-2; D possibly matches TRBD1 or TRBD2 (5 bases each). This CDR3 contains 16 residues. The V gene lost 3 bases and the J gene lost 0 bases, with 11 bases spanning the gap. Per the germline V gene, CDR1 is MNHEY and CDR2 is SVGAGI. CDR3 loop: CASSYDRGPNTGELFF. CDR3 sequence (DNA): TGTGCCAGCAGTTATGATCGGGGCCCGAACACCGGGGAGCTGTTTTTT.

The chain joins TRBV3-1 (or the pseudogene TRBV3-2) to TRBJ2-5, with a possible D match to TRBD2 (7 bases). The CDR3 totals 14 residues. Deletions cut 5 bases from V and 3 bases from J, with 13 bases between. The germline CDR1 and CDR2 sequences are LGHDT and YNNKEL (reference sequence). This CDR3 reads CASSILGGEETQYF. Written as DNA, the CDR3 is TGTGCCAGCAGCATTCTAGGGGGGGAAGAGACCCAGTACTTC.

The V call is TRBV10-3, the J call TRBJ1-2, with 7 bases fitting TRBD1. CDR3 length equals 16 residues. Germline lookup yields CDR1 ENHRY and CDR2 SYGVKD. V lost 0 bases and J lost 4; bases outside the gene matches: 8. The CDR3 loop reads CAISESTMTGPYGYTF. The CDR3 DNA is TGTGCCATCAGTGAGTCGACAATGACAGGGCCCTATGGCTACACCTTC.